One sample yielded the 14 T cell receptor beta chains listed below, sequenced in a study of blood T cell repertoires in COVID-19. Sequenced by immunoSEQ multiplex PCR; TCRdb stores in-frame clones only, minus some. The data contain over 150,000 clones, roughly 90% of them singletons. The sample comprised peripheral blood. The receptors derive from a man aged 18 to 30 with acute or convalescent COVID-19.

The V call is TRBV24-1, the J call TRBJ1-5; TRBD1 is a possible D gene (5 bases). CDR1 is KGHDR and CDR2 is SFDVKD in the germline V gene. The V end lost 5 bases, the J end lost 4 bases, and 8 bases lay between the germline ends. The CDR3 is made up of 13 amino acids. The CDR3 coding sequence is TGTGCCACCAGTGGCCAGGGAAATCAGCCCCAGCATTTT. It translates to CATSGQGNQPQHF.

The CDR3 coding sequence is TGTGCCAGCAGCTTGGGTAGCGGGGGGCCCTACGAGCAGTACTTC. Protein product: CASSLGSGGPYEQYF. The chain employs TRBV11-3 and TRBJ2-7; 10 bases align to TRBD2. Unmatched junction bases numbered 4, after V lost 3 bases and J lost 2 bases. CDR1 is SGHNT and CDR2 is YENEEA in the germline V gene. The CDR3 is made up of 15 amino acids.

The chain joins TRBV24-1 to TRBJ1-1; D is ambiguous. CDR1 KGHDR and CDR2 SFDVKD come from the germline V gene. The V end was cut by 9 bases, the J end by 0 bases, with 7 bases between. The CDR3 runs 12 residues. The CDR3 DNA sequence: TGTGCCACCCAAGCTGTGAACACTGAAGCTTTCTTT. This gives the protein CATQAVNTEAFF.

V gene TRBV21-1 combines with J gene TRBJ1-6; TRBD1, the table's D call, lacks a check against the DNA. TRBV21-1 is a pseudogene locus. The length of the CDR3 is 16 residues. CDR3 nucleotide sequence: TGTGCCAGCAGCACCTTAAGGGCAGGGGAATGTTCACCCCTCCACTTT. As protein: CASSTLRAGECSPLHF.

In nucleotides, the CDR3 is TGTGCCAGAAGCTTCTATCCGAGGCCCCGGCCCCTGCGCGAGCAGTACTTC. This sequence encodes CARSFYPRPRPLREQYF. The chain couples TRBV5-3 to TRBJ2-7; unclear D gene. TRBV5-3 is an ORF; its function is uncertain. Trimming removed 2 bases at V and 6 bases at J, with 24 bases between. This CDR3 region has 17 residues.

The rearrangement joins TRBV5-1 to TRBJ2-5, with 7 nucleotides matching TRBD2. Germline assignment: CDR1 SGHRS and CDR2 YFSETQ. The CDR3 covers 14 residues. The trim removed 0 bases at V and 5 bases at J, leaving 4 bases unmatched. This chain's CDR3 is CASSLATSRETQYF. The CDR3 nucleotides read TGCGCCAGCAGCTTGGCGACTAGCCGTGAGACCCAGTACTTC.

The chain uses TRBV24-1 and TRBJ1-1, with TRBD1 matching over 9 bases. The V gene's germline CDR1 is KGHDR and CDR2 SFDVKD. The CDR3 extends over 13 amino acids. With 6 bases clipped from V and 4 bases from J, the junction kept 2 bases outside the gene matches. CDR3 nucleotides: TGTGCCACCAGTTCGACAGGGGGCACTGAAGCTTTCTTT. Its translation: CATSSTGGTEAFF.

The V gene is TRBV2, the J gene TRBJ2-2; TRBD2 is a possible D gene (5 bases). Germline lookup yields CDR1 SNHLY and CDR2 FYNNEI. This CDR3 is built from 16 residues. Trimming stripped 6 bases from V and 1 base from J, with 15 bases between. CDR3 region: CASSRPSGQNTGELFF. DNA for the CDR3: TGTGCCAGCAGCCGCCCCAGCGGCCAGAACACCGGGGAGCTGTTTTTT.

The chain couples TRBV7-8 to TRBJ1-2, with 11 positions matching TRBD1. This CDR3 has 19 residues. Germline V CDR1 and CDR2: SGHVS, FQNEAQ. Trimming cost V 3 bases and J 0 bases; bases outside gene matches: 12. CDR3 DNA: TGTGCCAGCAGCTTCATCCCTGGACAGGGGGCTAAAGCTAACTATGGCTACACCTTC. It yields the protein CASSFIPGQGAKANYGYTF.

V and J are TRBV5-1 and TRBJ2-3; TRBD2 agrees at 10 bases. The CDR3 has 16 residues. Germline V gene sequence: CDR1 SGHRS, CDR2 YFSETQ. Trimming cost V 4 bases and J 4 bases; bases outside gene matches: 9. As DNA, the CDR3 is TGCGCCAGCAGCCCCCTAGCGGGGGAGGAAGCAGATACGCAGTATTTT. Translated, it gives CASSPLAGEEADTQYF. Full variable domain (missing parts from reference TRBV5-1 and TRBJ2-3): KAGVTQTPRYLIKTRGQQVTLSCSPISGHRSVSWYQQTPGQGLQFLFEYFSETQRNKGNFPGRFSGRQFSNSRSEMNVSTLELGDSALYLCASSPLAGEEADTQYFGPGTRLTVL.

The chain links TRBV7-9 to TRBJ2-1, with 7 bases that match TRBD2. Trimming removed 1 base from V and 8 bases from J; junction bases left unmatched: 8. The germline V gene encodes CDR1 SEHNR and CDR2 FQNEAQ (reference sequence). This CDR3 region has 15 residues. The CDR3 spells CASSLGGRAIDEQFF. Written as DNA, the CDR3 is TGTGCCAGCAGCTTAGGAGGGAGGGCCATCGATGAGCAGTTCTTC.

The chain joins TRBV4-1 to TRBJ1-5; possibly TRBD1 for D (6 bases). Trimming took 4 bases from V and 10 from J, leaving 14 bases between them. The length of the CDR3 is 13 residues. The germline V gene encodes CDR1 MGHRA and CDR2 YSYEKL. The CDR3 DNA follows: TGCGCCAGCAGCCGGGACAAGGCTCTCCCCCAGCATTTT. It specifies CASSRDKALPQHF.

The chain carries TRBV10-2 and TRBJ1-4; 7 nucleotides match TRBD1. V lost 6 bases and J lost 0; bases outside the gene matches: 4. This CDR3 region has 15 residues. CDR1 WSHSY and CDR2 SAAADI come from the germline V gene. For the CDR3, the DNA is TGCGCCAGCAGGGTAGGGACAGCAACTAATGAAAAACTGTTTTTT. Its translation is CASRVGTATNEKLFF.

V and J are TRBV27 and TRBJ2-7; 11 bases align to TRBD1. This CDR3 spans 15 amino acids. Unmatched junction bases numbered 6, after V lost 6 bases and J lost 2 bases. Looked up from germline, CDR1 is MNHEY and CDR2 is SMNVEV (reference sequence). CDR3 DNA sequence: TGTGCCAGCAGCCATCCGGGACAGGGGGCCTACGAGCAGTACTTC. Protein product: CASSHPGQGAYEQYF.